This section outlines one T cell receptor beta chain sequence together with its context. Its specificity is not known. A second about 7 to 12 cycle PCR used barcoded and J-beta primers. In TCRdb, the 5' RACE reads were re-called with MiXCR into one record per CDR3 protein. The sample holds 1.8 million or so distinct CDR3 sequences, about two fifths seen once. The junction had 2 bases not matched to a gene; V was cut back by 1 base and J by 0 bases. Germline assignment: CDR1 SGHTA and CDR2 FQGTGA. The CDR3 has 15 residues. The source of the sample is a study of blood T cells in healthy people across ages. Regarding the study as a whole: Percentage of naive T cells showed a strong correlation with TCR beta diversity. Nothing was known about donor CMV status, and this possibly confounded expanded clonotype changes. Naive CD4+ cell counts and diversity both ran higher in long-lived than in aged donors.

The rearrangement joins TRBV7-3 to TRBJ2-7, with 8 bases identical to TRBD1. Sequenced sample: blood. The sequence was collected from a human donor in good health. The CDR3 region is CASSLRTGISYEQYF. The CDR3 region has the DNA TGTGCCAGCAGCTTAAGGACAGGGATCTCCTACGAGCAGTACTTC.